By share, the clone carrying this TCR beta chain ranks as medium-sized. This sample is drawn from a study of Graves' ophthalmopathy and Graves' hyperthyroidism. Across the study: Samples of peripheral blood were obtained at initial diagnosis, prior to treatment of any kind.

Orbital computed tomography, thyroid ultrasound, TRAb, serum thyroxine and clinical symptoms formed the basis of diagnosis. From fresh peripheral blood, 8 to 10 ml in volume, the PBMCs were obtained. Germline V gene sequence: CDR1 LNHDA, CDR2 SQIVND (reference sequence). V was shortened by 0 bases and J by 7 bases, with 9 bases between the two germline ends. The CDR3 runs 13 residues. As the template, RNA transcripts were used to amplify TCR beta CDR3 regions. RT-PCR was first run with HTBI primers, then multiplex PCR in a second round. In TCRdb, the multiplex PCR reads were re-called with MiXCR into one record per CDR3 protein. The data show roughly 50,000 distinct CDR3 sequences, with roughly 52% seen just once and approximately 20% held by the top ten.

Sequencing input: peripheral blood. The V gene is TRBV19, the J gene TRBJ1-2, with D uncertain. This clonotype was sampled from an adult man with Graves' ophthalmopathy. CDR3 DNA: TGTGCCAGTAGTATAGATCGGAGGTCTGGCTACACCTTC. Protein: CASSIDRRSGYTF.